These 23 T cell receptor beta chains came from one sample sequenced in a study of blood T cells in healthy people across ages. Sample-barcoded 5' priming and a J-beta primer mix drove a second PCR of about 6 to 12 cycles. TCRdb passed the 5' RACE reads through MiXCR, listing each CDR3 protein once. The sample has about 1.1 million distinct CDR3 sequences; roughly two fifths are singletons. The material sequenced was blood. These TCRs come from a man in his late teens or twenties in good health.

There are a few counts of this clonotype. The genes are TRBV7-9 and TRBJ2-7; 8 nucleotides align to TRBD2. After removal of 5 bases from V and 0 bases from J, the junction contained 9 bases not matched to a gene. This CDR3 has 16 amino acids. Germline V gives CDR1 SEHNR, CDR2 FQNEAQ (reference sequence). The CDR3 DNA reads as TGTGCCAGCAGCCAATCGCCCGGGACTAGCTCCTACGAGCAGTACTTC. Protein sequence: CASSQSPGTSSYEQYF.

CDR3 nucleotides: TGTGCCATCAGTGCGAATCAAGGGGGGGACCAAGAGACCCAGTACTTC. It yields the protein CAISANQGGDQETQYF. The rearrangement uses TRBV10-3 and TRBJ2-5, with a tentative D call TRBD2 (7 bases). Trimming left V 4 bases short and J 0 bases short, with 15 bases between. The CDR3 length is 16 residues. Germline lookup yields CDR1 ENHRY and CDR2 SYGVKD.

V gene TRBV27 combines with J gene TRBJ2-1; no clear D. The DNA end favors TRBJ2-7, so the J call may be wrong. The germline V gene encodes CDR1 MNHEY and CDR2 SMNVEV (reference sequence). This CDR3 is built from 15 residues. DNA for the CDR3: TGTGCCAGCAATAGGGCTGCAAGCTCCTACAATGAGCAGTACTTC. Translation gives CASNRAASSYNEQYF.

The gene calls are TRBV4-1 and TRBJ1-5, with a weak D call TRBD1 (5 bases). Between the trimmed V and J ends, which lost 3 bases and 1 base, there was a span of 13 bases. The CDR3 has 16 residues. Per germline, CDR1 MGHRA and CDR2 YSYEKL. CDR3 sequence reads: CASSHQDRGSNQPQHF. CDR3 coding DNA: TGCGCCAGCAGCCATCAGGATCGGGGCAGCAATCAGCCCCAGCATTTT.

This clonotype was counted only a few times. The CDR3 reads CSASGGPSVYTF. In nucleotides, the CDR3 is TGCAGTGCTAGTGGCGGACCTTCTGTCTACACCTTC. The V and J genes are TRBV20-1 and TRBJ1-2; D unclear. V gave up 3 bases and J gave up 10 bases, with 15 bases separating them. Germline V CDR1 and CDR2: DFQATT, SNEGSKA (reference sequence). The CDR3 runs 12 residues.

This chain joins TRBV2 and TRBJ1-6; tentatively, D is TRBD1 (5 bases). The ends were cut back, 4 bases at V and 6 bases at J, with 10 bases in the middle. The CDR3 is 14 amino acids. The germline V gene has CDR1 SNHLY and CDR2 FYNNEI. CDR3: CASSARGGNSPLHF. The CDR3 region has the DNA TGTGCCAGCAGTGCTAGGGGTGGTAATTCACCCCTCCACTTT.

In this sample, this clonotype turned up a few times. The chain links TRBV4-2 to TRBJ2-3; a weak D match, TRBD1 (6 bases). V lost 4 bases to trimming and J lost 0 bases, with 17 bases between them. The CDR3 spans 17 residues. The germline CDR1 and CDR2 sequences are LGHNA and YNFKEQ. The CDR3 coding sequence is TGTGCCAGCAGCCCCGAGAGGGGGAGCTCTAGCACAGATACGCAGTATTTT. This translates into CASSPERGSSSTDTQYF.

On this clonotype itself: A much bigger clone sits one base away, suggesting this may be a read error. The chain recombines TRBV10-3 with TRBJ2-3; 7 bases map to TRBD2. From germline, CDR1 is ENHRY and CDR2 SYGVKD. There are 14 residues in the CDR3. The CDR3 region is CATSFGGVTDTQYF. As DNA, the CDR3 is TGTGCCACCAGTTTTGGGGGGGTCACAGATACGCAGTATTTT.

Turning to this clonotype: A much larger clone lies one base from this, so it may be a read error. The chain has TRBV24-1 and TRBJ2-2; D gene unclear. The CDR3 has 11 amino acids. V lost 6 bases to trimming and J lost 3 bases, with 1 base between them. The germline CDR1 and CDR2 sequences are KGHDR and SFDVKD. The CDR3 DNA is TGTGCCACCAGTTACACCGGGGAGCTGTTTTTT. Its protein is CATSYTGELFF.

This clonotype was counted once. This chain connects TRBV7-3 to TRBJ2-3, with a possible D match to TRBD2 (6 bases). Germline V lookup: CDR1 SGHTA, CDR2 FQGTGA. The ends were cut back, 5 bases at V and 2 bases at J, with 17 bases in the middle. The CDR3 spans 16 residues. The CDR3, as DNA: TGTGCCAGCAGCCACCTGGGGACTTCCCCCACAGATACGCAGTATTTT. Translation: CASSHLGTSPTDTQYF. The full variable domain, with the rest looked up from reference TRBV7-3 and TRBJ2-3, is GAGVSQTPSNKVTEKGKYVELRCDPISGHTALYWYRQSLGQGPEFLIYFQGTGAADDSGLPNDRFFAVRPEGSVSTLKIQRTERGDSAVYLCASSHLGTSPTDTQYFGPGTRLTVL.

The chain's CDR3 is CASSPANRNNEQYF. In DNA form, the CDR3 reads TGTGCCAGCAGCCCAGCCAACCGAAACAATGAGCAGTACTTC. The rearrangement links TRBV12-3 or TRBV12-4 to TRBJ2-5; D is undetermined. Between the trimmed V and J ends, which lost 6 bases and 11 bases, there was a span of 22 bases. The CDR3 loop spans 14 amino acids.

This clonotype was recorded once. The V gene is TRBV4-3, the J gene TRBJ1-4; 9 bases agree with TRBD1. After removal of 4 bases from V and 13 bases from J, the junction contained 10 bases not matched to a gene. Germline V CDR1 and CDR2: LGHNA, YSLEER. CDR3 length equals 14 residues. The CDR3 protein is CASSPGTGSGRLFF. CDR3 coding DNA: TGCGCCAGCAGCCCGGGGACAGGGAGTGGAAGACTGTTTTTT.

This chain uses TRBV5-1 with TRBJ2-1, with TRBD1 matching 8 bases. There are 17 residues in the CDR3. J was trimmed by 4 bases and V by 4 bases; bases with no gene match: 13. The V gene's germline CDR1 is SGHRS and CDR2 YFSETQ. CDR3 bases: TGCGCCAGCAGCACGACAGGGGCCTCTCCAAATTACAATGAGCAGTTCTTC. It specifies CASSTTGASPNYNEQFF.

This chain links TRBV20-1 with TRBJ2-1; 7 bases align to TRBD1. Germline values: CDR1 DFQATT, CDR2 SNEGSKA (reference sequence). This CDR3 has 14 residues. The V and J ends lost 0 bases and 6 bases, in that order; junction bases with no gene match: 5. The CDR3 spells CSARDPDRVNEQFF. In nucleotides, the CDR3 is TGCAGTGCTAGAGACCCCGACAGGGTCAATGAGCAGTTCTTC.

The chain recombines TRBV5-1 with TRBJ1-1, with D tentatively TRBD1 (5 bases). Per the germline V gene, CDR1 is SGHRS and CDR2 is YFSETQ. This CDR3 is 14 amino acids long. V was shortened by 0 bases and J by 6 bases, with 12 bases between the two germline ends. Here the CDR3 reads CASSLVSGPSEAFF. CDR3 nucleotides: TGCGCCAGCAGCTTGGTATCAGGGCCTTCTGAAGCTTTCTTT.

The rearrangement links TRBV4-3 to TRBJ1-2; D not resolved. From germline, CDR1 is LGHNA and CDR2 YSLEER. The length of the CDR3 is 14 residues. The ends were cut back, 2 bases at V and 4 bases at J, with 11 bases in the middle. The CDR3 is CASSQYAGSYGYTF. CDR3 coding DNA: TGCGCCAGCAGCCAATATGCGGGGAGCTATGGCTACACCTTC.

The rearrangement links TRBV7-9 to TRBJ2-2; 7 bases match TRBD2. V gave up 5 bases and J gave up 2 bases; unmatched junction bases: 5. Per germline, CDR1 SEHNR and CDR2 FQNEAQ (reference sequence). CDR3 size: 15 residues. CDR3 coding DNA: TGTGCCAGCAGCACTACTAGCGCCAACACCGGGGAGCTGTTTTTT. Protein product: CASSTTSANTGELFF.

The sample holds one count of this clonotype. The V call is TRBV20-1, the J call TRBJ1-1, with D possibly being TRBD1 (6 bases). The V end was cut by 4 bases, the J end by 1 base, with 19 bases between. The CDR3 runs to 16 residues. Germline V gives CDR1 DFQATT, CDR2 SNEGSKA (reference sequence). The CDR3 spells CSATDPYRDTNTEAFF. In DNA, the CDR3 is TGCAGTGCTACGGACCCCTACCGGGACACGAACACTGAAGCTTTCTTT.

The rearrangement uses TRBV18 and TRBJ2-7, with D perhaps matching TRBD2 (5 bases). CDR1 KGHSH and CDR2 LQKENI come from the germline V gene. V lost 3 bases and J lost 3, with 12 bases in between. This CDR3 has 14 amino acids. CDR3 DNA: TGTGCCAGCTCACCTTTCGGGAAGAACTACGAGCAGTACTTC. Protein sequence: CASSPFGKNYEQYF. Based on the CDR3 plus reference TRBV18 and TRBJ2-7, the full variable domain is NAGVMQNPRHLVRRRGQEARLRCSPMKGHSHVYWYRQLPEEGLKFMVYLQKENIIDESGMPKERFSAEFPKEGPSILRIQQVVRGDSAAYFCASSPFGKNYEQYFGPGTRLTVT.

Here the CDR3 DNA reads TGCGCCAGCAGCCAAGCACCTCCGTCGAACTATGGCTACACCTTC. It yields the protein CASSQAPPSNYGYTF. This chain joins TRBV4-1 and TRBJ1-2; D not certain. Germline-derived CDR1 and CDR2 are MGHRA and YSYEKL. This CDR3 has 15 amino acids. V was trimmed by 1 base and J by 2 bases, leaving 11 bases between them.

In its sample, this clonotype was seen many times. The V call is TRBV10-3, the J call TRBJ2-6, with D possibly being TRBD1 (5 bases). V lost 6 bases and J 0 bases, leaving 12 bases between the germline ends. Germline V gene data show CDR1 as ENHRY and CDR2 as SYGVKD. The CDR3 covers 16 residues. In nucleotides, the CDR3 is TGTGCCATCAGATCGACAGCCAGCTCTGGGGCCAACGTCCTGACTTTC. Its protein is CAIRSTASSGANVLTF.

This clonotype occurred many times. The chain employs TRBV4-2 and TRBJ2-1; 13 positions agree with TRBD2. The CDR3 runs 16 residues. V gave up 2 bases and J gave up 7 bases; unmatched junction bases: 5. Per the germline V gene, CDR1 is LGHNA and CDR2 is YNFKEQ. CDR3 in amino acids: CASSQTTSGGANEQFF. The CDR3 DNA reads TGTGCCAGCAGCCAAACAACTAGCGGGGGGGCAAATGAGCAGTTCTTC.

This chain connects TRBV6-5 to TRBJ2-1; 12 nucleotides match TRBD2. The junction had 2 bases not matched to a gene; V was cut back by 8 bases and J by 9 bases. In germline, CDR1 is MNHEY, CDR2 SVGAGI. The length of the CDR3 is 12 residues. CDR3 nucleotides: TGTGCCAGCGGACTAGCGGGGAGTGAGCAGTTCTTC. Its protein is CASGLAGSEQFF.